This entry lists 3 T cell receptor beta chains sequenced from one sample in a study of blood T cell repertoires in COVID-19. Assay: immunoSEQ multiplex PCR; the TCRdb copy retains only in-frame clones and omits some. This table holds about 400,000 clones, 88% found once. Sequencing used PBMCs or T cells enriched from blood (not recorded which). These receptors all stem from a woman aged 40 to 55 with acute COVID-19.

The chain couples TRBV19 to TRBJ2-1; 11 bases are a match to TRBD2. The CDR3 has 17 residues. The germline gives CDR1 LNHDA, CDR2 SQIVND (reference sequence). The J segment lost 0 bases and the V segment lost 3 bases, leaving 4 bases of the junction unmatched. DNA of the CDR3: TGTGCCAGTAGTATGGAACTAGCGGGGGACTCCTACAATGAGCAGTTCTTC. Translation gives CASSMELAGDSYNEQFF.

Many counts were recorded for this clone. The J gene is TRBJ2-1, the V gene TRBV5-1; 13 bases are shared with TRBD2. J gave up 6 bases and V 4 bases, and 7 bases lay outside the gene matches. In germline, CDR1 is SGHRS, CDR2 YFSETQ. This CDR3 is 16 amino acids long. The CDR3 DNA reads TGCGCCAGCAGCGGAACACTAGCGGGGGGGCTCAATGAGCAGTTCTTC. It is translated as CASSGTLAGGLNEQFF.

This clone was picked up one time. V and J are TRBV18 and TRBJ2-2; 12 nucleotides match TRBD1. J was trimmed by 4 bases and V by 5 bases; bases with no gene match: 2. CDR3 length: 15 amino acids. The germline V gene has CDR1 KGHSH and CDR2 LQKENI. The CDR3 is CASSSGQGATGELFF. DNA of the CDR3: TGTGCCAGCTCATCGGGACAGGGGGCCACCGGGGAGCTGTTTTTT.